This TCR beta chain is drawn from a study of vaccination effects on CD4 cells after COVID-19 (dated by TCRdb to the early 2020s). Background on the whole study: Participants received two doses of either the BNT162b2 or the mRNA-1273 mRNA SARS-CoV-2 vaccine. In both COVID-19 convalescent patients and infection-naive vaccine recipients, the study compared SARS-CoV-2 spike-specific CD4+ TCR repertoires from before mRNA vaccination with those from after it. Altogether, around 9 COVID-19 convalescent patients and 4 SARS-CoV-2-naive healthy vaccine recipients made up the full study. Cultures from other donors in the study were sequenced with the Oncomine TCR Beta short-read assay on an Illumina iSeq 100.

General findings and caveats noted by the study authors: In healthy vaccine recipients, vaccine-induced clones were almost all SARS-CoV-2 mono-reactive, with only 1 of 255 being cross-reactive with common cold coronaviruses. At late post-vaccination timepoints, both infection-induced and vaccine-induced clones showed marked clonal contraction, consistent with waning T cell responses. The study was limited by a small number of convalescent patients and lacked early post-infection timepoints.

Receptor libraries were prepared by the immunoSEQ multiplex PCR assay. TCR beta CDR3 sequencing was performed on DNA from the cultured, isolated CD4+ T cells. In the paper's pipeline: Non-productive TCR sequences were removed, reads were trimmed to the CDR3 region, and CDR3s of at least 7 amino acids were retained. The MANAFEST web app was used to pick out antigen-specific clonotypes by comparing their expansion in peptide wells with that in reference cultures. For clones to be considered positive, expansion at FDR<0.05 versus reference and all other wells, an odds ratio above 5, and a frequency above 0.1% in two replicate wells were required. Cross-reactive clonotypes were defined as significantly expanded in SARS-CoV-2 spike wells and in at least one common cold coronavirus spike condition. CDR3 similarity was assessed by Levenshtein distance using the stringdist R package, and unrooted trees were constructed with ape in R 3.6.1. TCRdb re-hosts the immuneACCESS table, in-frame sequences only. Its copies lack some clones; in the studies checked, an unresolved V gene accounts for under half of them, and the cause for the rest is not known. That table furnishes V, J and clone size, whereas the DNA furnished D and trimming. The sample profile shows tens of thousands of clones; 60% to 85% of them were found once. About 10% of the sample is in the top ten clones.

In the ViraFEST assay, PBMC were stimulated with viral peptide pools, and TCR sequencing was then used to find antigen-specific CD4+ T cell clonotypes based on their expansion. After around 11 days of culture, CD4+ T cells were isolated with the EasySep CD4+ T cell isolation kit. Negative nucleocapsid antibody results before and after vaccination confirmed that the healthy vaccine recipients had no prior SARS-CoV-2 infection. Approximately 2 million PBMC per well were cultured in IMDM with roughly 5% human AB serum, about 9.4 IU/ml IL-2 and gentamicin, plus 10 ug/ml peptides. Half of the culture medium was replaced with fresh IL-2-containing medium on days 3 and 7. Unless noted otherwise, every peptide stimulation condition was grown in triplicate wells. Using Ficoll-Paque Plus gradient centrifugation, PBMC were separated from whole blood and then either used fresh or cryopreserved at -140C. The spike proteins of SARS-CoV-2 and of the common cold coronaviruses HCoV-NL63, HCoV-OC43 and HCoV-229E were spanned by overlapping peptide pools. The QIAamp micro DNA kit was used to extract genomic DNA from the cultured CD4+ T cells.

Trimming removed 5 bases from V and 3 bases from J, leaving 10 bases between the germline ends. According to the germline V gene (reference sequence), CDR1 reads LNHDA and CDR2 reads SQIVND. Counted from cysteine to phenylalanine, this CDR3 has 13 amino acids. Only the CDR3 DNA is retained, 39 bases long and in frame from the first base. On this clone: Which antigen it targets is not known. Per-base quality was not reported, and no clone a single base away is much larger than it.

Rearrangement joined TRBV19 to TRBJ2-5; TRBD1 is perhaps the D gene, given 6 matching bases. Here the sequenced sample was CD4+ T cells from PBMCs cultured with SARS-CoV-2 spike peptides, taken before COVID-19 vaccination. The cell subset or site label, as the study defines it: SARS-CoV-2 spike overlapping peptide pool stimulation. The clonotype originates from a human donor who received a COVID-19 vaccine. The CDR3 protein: CASSPRTEETQYF. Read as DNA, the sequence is TGTGCCAGTAGTCCAAGGACAGAAGAGACCCAGTACTTC.